This T cell receptor beta chain was identified during a study of blood T cells in healthy people across ages. Study as a whole: About one barcoded TCR beta cDNA was captured per two T cells.

Sample-barcoded 5' priming and a J-beta primer mix drove a second PCR of 7 to 11 cycles. Every molecule of cDNA carried a tag from a template-switch adaptor with 12 random nucleotides. Each CDR3 protein gets one entry after TCRdb re-called the 5' RACE reads with MiXCR. This table holds 750,000 to 950,000 distinct CDR3 sequences, less than 70% found once. V was clipped by 1 base and J by 4 bases; unmatched bases: 11. This CDR3 is 16 amino acids long. Germline-derived CDR1 and CDR2 are SGHRS and YFSETQ. Each sample had at least 7 million PBMCs isolated. This clonotype was obtained from an elderly man in good health. The sequenced sample consisted of blood. The V call is TRBV5-1, the J call TRBJ2-7; 7 bases are shared with TRBD2. The CDR3 region has the DNA TGCGCCAGCAGCTTGTCCGCGGGGGTGGGCGGTTACGAGCAGTACTTC. Its protein product is CASSLSAGVGGYEQYF.